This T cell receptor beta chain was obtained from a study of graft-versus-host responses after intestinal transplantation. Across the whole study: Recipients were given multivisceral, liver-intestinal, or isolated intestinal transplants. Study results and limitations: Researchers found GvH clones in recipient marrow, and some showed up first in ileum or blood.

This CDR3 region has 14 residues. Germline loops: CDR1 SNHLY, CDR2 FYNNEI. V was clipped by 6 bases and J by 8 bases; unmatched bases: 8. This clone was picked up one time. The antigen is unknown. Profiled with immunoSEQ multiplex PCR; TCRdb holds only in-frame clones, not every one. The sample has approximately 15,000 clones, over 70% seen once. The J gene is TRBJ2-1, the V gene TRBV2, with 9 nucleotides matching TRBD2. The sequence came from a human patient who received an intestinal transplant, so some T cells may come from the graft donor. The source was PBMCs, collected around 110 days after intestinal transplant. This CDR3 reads CASRGVAGAHEQFF. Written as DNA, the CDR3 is TGTGCCAGCAGGGGAGTAGCGGGAGCACATGAGCAGTTCTTC.